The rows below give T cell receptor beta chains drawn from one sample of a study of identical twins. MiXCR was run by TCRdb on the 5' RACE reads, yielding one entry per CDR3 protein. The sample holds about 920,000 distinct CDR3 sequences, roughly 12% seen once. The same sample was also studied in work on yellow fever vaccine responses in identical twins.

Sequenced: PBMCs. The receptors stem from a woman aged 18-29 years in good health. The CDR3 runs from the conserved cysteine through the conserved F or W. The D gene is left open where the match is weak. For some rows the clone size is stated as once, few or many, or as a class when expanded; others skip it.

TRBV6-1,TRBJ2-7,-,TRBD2,CASSNSGTGYEQYF,TGTGCCAGCAGTAATAGCGGGACTGGCTACGAGCAGTACTTC
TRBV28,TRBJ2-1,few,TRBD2,CASSLYLVAGGHEQFF,TGTGCCAGCAGTTTATATTTAGTAGCGGGGGGGCATGAGCAGTTCTTC
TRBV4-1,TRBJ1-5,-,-,CASSQVREGGQPQHF,TGCGCCAGCAGCCAAGTTAGGGAGGGAGGTCAGCCCCAGCATTTT
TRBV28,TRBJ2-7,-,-,CASRRGHSYEQYF,TGTGCCAGCAGGAGGGGCCACTCCTACGAGCAGTACTTC
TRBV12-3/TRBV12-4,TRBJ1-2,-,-,CASSSRRGGYGCTF,TGTGCCAGCAGTTCCCGGAGGGGCGGTTATGGCTGCACCTTC
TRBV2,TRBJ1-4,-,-,CASGAAGNEKLFF,TGTGCCAGCGGGGCGGCTGGGAATGAAAAACTGTTTTTT
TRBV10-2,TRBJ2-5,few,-,CASSEVGPETQYF,TGCGCCAGCAGTGAAGTAGGTCCGGAGACCCAGTACTTC
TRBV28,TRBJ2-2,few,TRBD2,CASSIAGEWTGELFF,TGTGCCAGCAGTATAGCGGGAGAGTGGACCGGGGAGCTGTTTTTT
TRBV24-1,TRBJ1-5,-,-,CATSDLDGNQPQHF,TGTGCCACCAGTGATTTGGACGGCAATCAGCCCCAGCATTTT
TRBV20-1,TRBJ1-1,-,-,CSARPSSGSMNTEAFF,TGCAGTGCTAGACCAAGTTCAGGTTCTATGAACACTGAAGCTTTCTTT
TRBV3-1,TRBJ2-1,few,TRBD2,CASSQSRTSGVSNEQFF,TGTGCCAGCAGCCAATCTCGGACTAGCGGTGTTAGCAATGAGCAGTTCTTC
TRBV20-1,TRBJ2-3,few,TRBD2,CSAQLAGSTDTQYF,TGCAGTGCTCAGCTAGCGGGGAGCACAGATACGCAGTATTTT
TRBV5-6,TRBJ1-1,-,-,CASSSRDFMNTEAFF,TGTGCCAGCAGCTCAAGGGATTTCATGAACACTGAAGCTTTCTTT
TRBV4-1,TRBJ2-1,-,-,CASSRPGVGSYNEQFF,TGCGCCAGCAGCCGCCCGGGGGTCGGTTCCTACAATGAGCAGTTCTTC
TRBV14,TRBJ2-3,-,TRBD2,CASSPRRLAGLTDTQYF,TGTGCCAGCAGCCCCCGGAGACTAGCGGGGCTCACAGATACGCAGTATTTT
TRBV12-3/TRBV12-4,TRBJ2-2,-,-,CASRGGRGTGELFF,TGTGCCAGCAGAGGGGGGAGAGGCACCGGGGAGCTGTTTTTT
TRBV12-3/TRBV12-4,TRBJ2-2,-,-,CASSPRDAANTGELFF,TGTGCCAGCAGTCCCCGGGACGCCGCGAACACCGGGGAGCTGTTTTTT
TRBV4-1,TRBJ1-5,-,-,CASSPGTNQPQHF,TGCGCCAGCAGCCCGGGGACCAATCAGCCCCAGCATTTT
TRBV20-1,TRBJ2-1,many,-,CSAPSVSYNEQFF,TGCAGTGCGCCTAGCGTTTCCTACAATGAGCAGTTCTTC
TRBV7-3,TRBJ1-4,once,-,CASSLPRANEKLFF,TGTGCCAGCAGCCTCCCTCGGGCTAATGAAAAACTGTTTTTT
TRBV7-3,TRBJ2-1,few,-,CASSLTGSGASGSYNEQFF,TGTGCCAGCAGCTTAACCGGCTCGGGGGCTAGCGGCTCCTACAATGAGCAGTTCTTC
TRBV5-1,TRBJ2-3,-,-,CASSWRAADTQYF,TGCGCCAGCAGCTGGCGGGCGGCAGATACGCAGTATTTT
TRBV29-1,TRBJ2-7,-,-,CSTPPHEQYF,TGCAGCACCCCCCCCCACGAGCAGTACTTC
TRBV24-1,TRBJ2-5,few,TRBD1,CATSDNRGLGETQYF,TGTGCCACCAGTGATAACAGGGGGCTGGGGGAGACCCAGTACTTC
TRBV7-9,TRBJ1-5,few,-,CASSPYGGLGDQPQHF,TGTGCCAGCAGCCCCTATGGGGGGCTAGGAGATCAGCCCCAGCATTTT
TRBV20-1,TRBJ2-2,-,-,CSARDPTDELFF,TGCAGTGCAAGGGACCCGACGGACGAGCTGTTTTTT
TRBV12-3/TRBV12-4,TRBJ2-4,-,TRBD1,CASSETGGRYIQYF,TGTGCCAGCAGTGAGACAGGGGGCAGATACATTCAGTACTTC
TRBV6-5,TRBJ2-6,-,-,CASSYSGQSGANVLTF,TGTGCCAGCAGTTACTCCGGACAATCTGGGGCCAACGTCCTGACTTTC
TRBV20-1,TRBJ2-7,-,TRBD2,CSARVASGMPYEQYF,TGCAGTGCTAGAGTGGCTAGCGGGATGCCCTACGAGCAGTACTTC
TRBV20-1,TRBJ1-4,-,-,CSARAGAEKLFF,TGCAGTGCTAGAGCGGGGGCTGAAAAACTGTTTTTT
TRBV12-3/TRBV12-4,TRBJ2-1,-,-,CASMSAGEQFF,TGTGCCAGCATGAGCGCCGGTGAGCAGTTCTTC
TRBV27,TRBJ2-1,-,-,CASSYLALTSRAYNEQFF,TGTGCCAGCAGTTACTTAGCGCTTACAAGTAGGGCCTACAATGAGCAGTTCTTC
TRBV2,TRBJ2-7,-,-,CASSEVGGYEQYF,TGTGCCAGCAGTGAAGTTGGGGGGTACGAGCAGTACTTC
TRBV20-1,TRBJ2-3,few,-,CSADWRGTDTQYF,TGCAGTGCCGACTGGCGGGGCACAGATACGCAGTATTTT
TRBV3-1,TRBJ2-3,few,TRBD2,CASSPGLADYTDTQYF,TGTGCCAGCAGCCCGGGACTAGCGGACTACACAGATACGCAGTATTTT
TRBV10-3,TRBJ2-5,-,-,CAISEQYQETQYF,TGTGCCATCAGTGAACAGTACCAAGAGACCCAGTACTTC
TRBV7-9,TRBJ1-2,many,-,CASSQSSEGYTF,TGTGCCAGCAGCCAGTCATCGGAGGGCTACACCTTC
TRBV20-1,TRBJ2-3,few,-,CSARGNRATSGTQYF,TGCAGTGCTAGGGGTAACCGGGCAACCTCGGGTACGCAGTATTTT
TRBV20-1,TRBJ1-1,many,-,CSEEGMNTEAFF,TGCAGTGAGGAGGGGATGAACACTGAAGCTTTCTTT
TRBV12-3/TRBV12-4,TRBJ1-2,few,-,CASSPAYSGYGYTF,TGTGCCAGCAGCCCCGCTTATTCAGGCTATGGCTACACCTTC
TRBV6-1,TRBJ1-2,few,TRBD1,CASKQGTASLDGYTF,TGTGCCAGCAAACAAGGGACAGCCAGTCTCGATGGCTACACCTTC
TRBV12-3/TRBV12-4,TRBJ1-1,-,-,CASSFGGGWFTEAFF,TGTGCCAGCAGTTTCGGGGGTGGATGGTTTACTGAAGCTTTCTTT
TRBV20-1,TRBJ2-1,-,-,CSADRGEQFF,TGCAGTGCGGACCGTGGGGAGCAGTTCTTC
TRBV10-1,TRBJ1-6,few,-,CASSDHNRSPLHF,TGCGCCAGCAGTGACCACAACAGGTCACCCCTCCACTTT
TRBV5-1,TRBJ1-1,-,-,CASSLYEGQGGTEAFF,TGCGCCAGCAGCTTGTATGAAGGGCAGGGAGGCACTGAAGCTTTCTTT
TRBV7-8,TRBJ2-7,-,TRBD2,CASRSPRALAGAGEQYF,TGTGCCAGCAGATCGCCAAGGGCACTAGCGGGAGCCGGGGAGCAGTACTTC
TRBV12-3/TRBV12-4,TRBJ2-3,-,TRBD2,CASSKGTSGTLDTQYF,TGTGCCAGCTCGAAAGGGACTAGCGGGACCTTGGATACGCAGTATTTT
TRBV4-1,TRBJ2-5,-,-,CASSQGPIETQYF,TGCGCCAGCAGCCAAGGCCCGATCGAGACCCAGTACTTC
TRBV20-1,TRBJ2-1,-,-,CSGVAEPYNEQFF,TGCAGTGGAGTCGCGGAACCCTACAATGAGCAGTTCTTC
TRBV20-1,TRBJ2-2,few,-,CSARGYHMNTGELFF,TGCAGTGCTAGAGGCTATCACATGAACACCGGGGAGCTGTTTTTT
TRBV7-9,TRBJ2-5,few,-,CASSLLSSGLQETQYF,TGTGCCAGCAGCTTACTCTCTTCAGGGCTCCAAGAGACCCAGTACTTC
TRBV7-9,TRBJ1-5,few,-,CASSPQGGDINQPQHF,TGTGCCAGCAGCCCGCAGGGTGGAGACATCAATCAGCCCCAGCATTTT
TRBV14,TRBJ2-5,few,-,CASSQGAGLYQETQYF,TGTGCCAGCAGCCAAGGAGCCGGGCTTTACCAAGAGACCCAGTACTTC
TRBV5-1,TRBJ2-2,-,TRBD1,CASSLGGQAANTGELFF,TGCGCCAGCAGCCTTGGAGGACAGGCCGCGAACACCGGGGAGCTGTTTTTT
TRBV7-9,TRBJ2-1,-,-,CASSLGASFTVYNEQFF,TGTGCCAGCAGCTTAGGCGCTAGCTTTACAGTCTACAATGAGCAGTTCTTC
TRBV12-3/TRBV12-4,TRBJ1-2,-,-,CASSSPGLSGYTF,TGTGCCAGCAGTTCCCCGGGCCTCTCCGGCTACACCTTC
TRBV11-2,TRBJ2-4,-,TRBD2,CASSLEFGAGGNIQYF,TGTGCCAGCAGCTTAGAGTTCGGAGCCGGGGGGAACATTCAGTACTTC